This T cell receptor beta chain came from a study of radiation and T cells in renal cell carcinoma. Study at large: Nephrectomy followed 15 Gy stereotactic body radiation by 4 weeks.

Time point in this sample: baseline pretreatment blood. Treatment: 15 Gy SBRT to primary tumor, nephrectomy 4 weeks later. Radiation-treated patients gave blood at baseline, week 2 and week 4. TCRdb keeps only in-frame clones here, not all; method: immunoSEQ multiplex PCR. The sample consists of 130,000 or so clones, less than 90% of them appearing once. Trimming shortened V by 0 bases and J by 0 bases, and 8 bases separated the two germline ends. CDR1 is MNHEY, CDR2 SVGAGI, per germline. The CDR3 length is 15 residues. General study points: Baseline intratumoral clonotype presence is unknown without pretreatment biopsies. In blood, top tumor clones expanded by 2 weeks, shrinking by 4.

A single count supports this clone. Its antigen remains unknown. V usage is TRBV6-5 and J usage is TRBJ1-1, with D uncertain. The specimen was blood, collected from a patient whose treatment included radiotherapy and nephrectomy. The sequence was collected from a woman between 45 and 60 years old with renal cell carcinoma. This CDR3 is CASSYSRSVNTEAFF. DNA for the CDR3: TGTGCCAGCAGTTACTCGAGGTCTGTGAACACTGAAGCTTTCTTT.